These 21 T cell receptor beta chains share one sample of origin, sequenced in a study of blood T cell repertoires in COVID-19. Clones were read by immunoSEQ multiplex PCR, and TCRdb kept only the in-frame ones, dropping some. The sample gives tens of thousands of clones, around two thirds of which show up once; just under 4% is in the top ten. Material: peripheral blood. Receptors originate from a man aged 65-85 years with COVID-19, enrolled during active disease.

The chain combines TRBV16 with TRBJ2-7; the D is unclear. The CDR3 is 15 amino acids. Per the germline V gene, CDR1 is KGHSY and CDR2 is FQNENV. Trimming shortened V by 4 bases and J by 6 bases, and 19 bases separated the two germline ends. CDR3 DNA: TGTGCCAGCAGCCCCTCTTCCTGGCCGCTGGTCGAGCAGTACTTC. Protein product: CASSPSSWPLVEQYF. The whole variable domain, remainder taken from reference TRBV16 and TRBJ2-7, is GEEVAQTPKHLVRGEGQKAKLYCAPIKGHSYVFWYQQVLKNEFKFLISFQNENVFDETGMPKERFSAKCLPNSPCSLEIQATKLEDSAVYFCASSPSSWPLVEQYFGPGTRLTVT.

The V call is TRBV7-6, the J call TRBJ2-7, with 8 bases that match TRBD1. CDR3 length: 16 amino acids. The trim removed 3 bases at V and 1 base at J, leaving 8 bases unmatched. CDR1 is SGHVS and CDR2 is FNYEAQ in the germline V gene. The CDR3 DNA follows: TGTGCCAGCAGCTTTGGTACAGGGGGGTCTTCCTACGAGCAGTACTTC. Amino acids: CASSFGTGGSSYEQYF.

There are a few counts of this clone. This chain connects TRBV18 to TRBJ1-3; D call uncertain. Germline values: CDR1 KGHSH, CDR2 LQKENI. The germline V and J ends were trimmed by 3 bases and 0 bases, with 15 bases remaining between them. The CDR3 is made up of 17 amino acids. For the CDR3, the DNA is TGTGCCAGCTCACCCGCCAGGTCTATAGGCTCTGGAAACACCATATATTTT. This sequence encodes CASSPARSIGSGNTIYF.

This chain connects TRBV12-3 or TRBV12-4 to TRBJ1-1; D remains unclear. V was pared by 8 bases and J by 0 bases, with 10 bases between. CDR3 size: 13 residues. The CDR3 nucleotides read TGTGCCAGCTTCGCGGGAGTGAACACTGAAGCTTTCTTT. It specifies CASFAGVNTEAFF.

The chain joins TRBV9 to TRBJ2-7; TRBD2 might be the D (5 bases). The germline CDR1 and CDR2 sequences are SGDLS and YYNGEE. The CDR3 is 15 residues long. Trimming took off 3 bases at V and 0 bases at J, with 13 bases between the two ends. CDR3 in amino acids: CASSANPGSSYEQYF. In DNA, the CDR3 is TGTGCCAGCAGCGCCAACCCGGGGAGCTCCTACGAGCAGTACTTC.

This clone was detected only once. The chain joins TRBV3-1 (or the pseudogene TRBV3-2) to TRBJ2-7, with D perhaps TRBD2 (5 bases). Germline CDR1 and CDR2: LGHDT and YNNKEL (reference sequence). The CDR3 contains 14 residues. The ends were cut back, 5 bases at V and 3 bases at J, with 14 bases in the middle. The CDR3 loop is CASSTTSGLYEQYF. The CDR3, as DNA: TGTGCCAGCAGCACAACCAGCGGACTCTACGAGCAGTACTTC.

This sequence joins TRBV27 and TRBJ2-1; 7 bases match TRBD2. This CDR3 comprises 17 residues. V shed 5 bases, J shed 0 bases, and the junction held 10 bases outside the gene matches. Germline-derived CDR1 and CDR2 are MNHEY and SMNVEV (reference sequence). CDR3 in DNA: TGTGCCAGCAGTCAAACTCCTCGCGGGAGCTCCTACAATGAGCAGTTCTTC. Encoded protein: CASSQTPRGSSYNEQFF.

This clone was found once. The rearrangement joins TRBV7-9 to TRBJ1-4; perhaps TRBD1 as D (5 bases). The CDR3 is 15 amino acids. CDR1 SEHNR and CDR2 FQNEAQ come from the germline V gene (reference sequence). V lost 1 base and J lost 10, with 16 bases in between. CDR3: CASSLEAAGERKLFF. In nucleotides, the CDR3 is TGTGCCAGCAGCTTAGAGGCGGCGGGGGAGCGAAAACTGTTTTTT.

This clone was recorded once. The CDR3 bases are TGTGCCAGCAGAGCGCAGGGGACCTACGAGCAGTACTTC. It codes for CASRAQGTYEQYF. The chain is built from TRBV6-5 and TRBJ2-7; a possible D gene is TRBD1 (6 bases). CDR3 length: 13 residues. The germline V gene has CDR1 MNHEY and CDR2 SVGAGI. The germline V and J ends were trimmed by 6 bases and 2 bases, with 11 bases remaining between them.

This clone was seen a single time. The chain is built from TRBV19 and TRBJ2-3; a weak D match, TRBD2 (6 bases). The V end was cut by 5 bases, the J end by 4 bases, with 16 bases between. Germline loops: CDR1 LNHDA, CDR2 SQIVND (reference sequence). This CDR3 is built from 15 residues. DNA for the CDR3: TGTGCCAGTAGTGGAGGGGCCAGGCGTTCAGATACGCAGTATTTT. This codes for CASSGGARRSDTQYF.

The chain uses TRBV27 and TRBJ1-2; no definite D call. Germline CDR1 is MNHEY and CDR2 is SMNVEV (reference sequence). The CDR3 loop spans 17 amino acids. Trimming removed 2 bases at V and 4 bases at J, with 20 bases between. Here the CDR3 DNA reads TGTGCCAGCAGTTTACTACTAGGGAGTGGGAGCGCCTATGGCTACACCTTC. Protein: CASSLLLGSGSAYGYTF.

V is TRBV21-1 and J is TRBJ1-1. TRBV21-1 is a pseudogene. The CDR3 runs to 19 residues. CDR3 protein: CASSNSSLGGTVGNTEAFF. The CDR3 coding sequence is TGTGCCAGCAGCAATTCCTCGCTGGGGGGAACGGTGGGGAACACTGAAGCTTTCTTT.

This chain links TRBV5-6 with TRBJ1-3, with 8 nucleotides matching TRBD1. The junction had 10 bases not matched to a gene; V was cut back by 1 base and J by 4 bases. This CDR3 has 17 amino acids. Germline values: CDR1 SGHDT, CDR2 YYEEEE. CDR3 sequence reads: CASSLYATGASGNTIYF. As DNA, the CDR3 is TGTGCCAGCAGCTTGTACGCGACAGGGGCTTCAGGAAACACCATATATTTT.

The rearrangement links TRBV20-1 to TRBJ2-1; 7 nucleotides align to TRBD2. The J segment lost 16 bases and the V segment lost 5 bases, leaving 11 bases of the junction unmatched. The germline V gene has CDR1 DFQATT and CDR2 SNEGSKA (reference sequence). The CDR3 is made up of 11 amino acids. In DNA form, the CDR3 reads TGCAGTGCTCCTTTGACTAGCCGCTCTTTCTTC. Residues: CSAPLTSRSFF.

This clone was counted only a few times. V gene TRBV7-2 combines with J gene TRBJ1-1; 7 nucleotides match TRBD1. Germline V gene lookup returns CDR1 SGHTA and CDR2 FQGNSA. V was clipped by 2 bases and J by 8 bases; unmatched bases: 5. The CDR3 runs to 13 residues. This chain's CDR3 is CASSLNRQGEAFF. The CDR3 DNA is TGTGCCAGCAGCTTAAACCGACAGGGAGAAGCTTTCTTT.

The chain combines TRBV28 with TRBJ1-6; TRBD1 matches at 9 bases. The CDR3 sequence is 17 residues long. The germline gives CDR1 MDHEN, CDR2 SYDVKM. V was pared by 7 bases and J by 14 bases, with 21 bases of the junction left unmatched. In DNA, the CDR3 is TGTGCCAGCACCAGTTTGATTGGACAGGGGCAAGGGAGGACCCTCCACTTT. This sequence encodes CASTSLIGQGQGRTLHF.

This sequence joins TRBV2 and TRBJ2-7; D gene uncertain. Deletions cut 3 bases from V and 5 bases from J, with 8 bases between. CDR1 is SNHLY, CDR2 FYNNEI, per germline. CDR3 size: 12 residues. The CDR3 here is CASSESVHEQYF. The CDR3 coding sequence is TGTGCCAGCAGTGAGAGTGTCCACGAGCAGTACTTC.

The rearrangement links TRBV6-5 to TRBJ2-2; D is perhaps TRBD1 (5 bases). The length of the CDR3 is 15 residues. V was cut by 6 bases and J by 7 bases, with 18 bases left in between. Germline V gene sequence: CDR1 MNHEY, CDR2 SVGAGI. CDR3 sequence: CASRELREAGGELFF. CDR3 sequence (DNA): TGTGCCAGCAGAGAGCTCAGGGAAGCCGGCGGGGAGCTGTTTTTT.

The chain couples TRBV2 to TRBJ2-7; the match to TRBD1 covers 9 bases. Per the germline V gene, CDR1 is SNHLY and CDR2 is FYNNEI. The trim removed 6 bases at V and 6 bases at J, leaving 3 bases unmatched. The CDR3 is made up of 12 amino acids. The CDR3: CASRDRGPEQYF. The DNA of the CDR3 is TGTGCCAGCAGGGACAGGGGTCCCGAGCAGTACTTC.

The chain employs TRBV5-1 and TRBJ2-7, with D possibly matching TRBD2 (5 bases). CDR1 is SGHRS, CDR2 YFSETQ, per germline. V lost 4 bases and J 1 base, leaving 9 bases between the germline ends. The CDR3 covers 13 residues. The DNA of the CDR3 is TGCGCCAGCAGCCCGTCGGGATCCTACGAGCAGTACTTC. It specifies CASSPSGSYEQYF.

The chain links TRBV7-2 to TRBJ1-6; 8 bases map to TRBD1. This CDR3 comprises 15 residues. In germline, CDR1 is SGHTA, CDR2 FQGNSA. V dropped 2 bases and J dropped 7; count of bases not matched to a gene: 4. In DNA form, the CDR3 reads TGTGCCAGCAGCTTATGGGGACAGGAGAATTCACCCCTCCACTTT. It is translated as CASSLWGQENSPLHF.